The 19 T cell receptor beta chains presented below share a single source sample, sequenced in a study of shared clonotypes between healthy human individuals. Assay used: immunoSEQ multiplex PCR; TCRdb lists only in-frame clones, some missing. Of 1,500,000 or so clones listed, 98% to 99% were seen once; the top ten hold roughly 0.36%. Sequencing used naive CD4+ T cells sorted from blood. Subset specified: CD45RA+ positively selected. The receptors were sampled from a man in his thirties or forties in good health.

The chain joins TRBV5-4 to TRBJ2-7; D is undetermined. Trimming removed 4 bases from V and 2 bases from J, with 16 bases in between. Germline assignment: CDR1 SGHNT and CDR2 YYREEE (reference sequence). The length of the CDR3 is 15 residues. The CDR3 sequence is CASSPPGQTAYEQYF. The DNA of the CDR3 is TGTGCCAGCAGCCCGCCGGGCCAAACCGCCTACGAGCAGTACTTC.

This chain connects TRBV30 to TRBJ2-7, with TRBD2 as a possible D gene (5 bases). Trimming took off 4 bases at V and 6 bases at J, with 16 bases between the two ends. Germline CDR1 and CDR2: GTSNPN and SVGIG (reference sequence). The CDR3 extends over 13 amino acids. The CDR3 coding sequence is TGTGCCTGGACCATAGCGCAAGGGATCGAGCAGTACTTC. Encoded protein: CAWTIAQGIEQYF.

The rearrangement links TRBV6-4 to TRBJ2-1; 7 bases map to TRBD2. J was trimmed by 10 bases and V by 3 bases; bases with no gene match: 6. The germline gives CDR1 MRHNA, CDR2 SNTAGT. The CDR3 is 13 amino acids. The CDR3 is CASSDSGGSEQFF. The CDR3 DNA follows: TGTGCCAGCAGTGATTCGGGCGGGAGCGAGCAGTTCTTC.

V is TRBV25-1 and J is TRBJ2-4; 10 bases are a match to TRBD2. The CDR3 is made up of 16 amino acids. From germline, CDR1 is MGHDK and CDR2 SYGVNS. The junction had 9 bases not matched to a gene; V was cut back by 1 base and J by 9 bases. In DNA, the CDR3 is TGTGCCAGCAGTGAATGGGGGCTAGCGGGAGAGGGCATTCAGTACTTC. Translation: CASSEWGLAGEGIQYF.

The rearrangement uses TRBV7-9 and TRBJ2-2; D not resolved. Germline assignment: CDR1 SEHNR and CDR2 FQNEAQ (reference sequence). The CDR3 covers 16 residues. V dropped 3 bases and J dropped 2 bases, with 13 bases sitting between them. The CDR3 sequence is CASSLGRSPNTGELFF. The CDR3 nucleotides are TGTGCCAGCAGCTTGGGTCGGTCCCCCAACACCGGGGAGCTGTTTTTT.

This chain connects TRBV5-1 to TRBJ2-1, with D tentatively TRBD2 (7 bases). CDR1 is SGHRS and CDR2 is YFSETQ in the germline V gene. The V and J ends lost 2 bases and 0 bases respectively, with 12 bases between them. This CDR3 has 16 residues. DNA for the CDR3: TGCGCCAGCAGCTTTGGGGGCGGGAGCTCCTACAATGAGCAGTTCTTC. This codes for CASSFGGGSSYNEQFF.

The CDR3 DNA sequence: TGTGCCAGCAGTCCAACAGGGAATAGCTACGAGCAGTACTTC. Translation gives CASSPTGNSYEQYF. The genes are TRBV27 and TRBJ2-7; a possible D gene is TRBD1 (6 bases). CDR3 length: 14 amino acids. Looked up from germline, CDR1 is MNHEY and CDR2 is SMNVEV (reference sequence). The germline V and J ends were trimmed by 5 bases and 3 bases, with 14 bases remaining between them.

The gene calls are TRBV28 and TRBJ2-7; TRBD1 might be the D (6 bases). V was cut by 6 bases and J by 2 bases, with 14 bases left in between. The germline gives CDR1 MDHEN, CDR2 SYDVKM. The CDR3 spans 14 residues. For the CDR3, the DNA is TGTGCCAGCAGCCGAACTACAGGGCCCTACGAGCAGTACTTC. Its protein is CASSRTTGPYEQYF. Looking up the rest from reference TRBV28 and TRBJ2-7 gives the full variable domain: DVKVTQSSRYLVKRTGEKVFLECVQDMDHENMFWYRQDPGLGLRLIYFSYDVKMKEKGDIPEGYSVSREKKERFSLILESASTNQTSMYLCASSRTTGPYEQYFGPGTRLTVT.

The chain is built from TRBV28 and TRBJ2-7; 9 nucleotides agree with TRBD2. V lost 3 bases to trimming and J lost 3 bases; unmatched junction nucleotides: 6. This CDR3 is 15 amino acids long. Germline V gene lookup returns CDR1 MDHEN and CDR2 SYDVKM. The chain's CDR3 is CASSFRASGIYEQYF. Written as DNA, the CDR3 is TGTGCCAGCAGTTTTCGGGCTAGCGGGATCTACGAGCAGTACTTC. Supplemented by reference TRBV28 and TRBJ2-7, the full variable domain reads DVKVTQSSRYLVKRTGEKVFLECVQDMDHENMFWYRQDPGLGLRLIYFSYDVKMKEKGDIPEGYSVSREKKERFSLILESASTNQTSMYLCASSFRASGIYEQYFGPGTRLTVT.

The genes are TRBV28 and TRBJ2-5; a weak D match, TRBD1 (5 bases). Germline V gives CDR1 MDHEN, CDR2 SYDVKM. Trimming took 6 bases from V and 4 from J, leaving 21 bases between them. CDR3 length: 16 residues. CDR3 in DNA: TGTGCCAGCAGCCCTTTAGGGCAGGGAAGAGGAGAGACCCAGTACTTC. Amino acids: CASSPLGQGRGETQYF. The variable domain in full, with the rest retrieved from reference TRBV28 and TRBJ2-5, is DVKVTQSSRYLVKRTGEKVFLECVQDMDHENMFWYRQDPGLGLRLIYFSYDVKMKEKGDIPEGYSVSREKKERFSLILESASTNQTSMYLCASSPLGQGRGETQYFGPGTRLLVL.

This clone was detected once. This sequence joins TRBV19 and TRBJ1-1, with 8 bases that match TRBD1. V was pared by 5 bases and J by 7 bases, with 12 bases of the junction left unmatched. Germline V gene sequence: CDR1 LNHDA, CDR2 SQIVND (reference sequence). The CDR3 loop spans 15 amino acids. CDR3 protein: CASSLRTGSLGEAFF. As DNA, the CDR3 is TGTGCCAGTAGTCTCAGGACAGGGAGTTTGGGTGAAGCTTTCTTT.

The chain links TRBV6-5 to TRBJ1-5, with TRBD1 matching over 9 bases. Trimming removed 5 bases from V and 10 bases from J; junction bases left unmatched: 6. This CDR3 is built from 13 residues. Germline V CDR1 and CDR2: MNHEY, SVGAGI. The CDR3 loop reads CASSPRTGEPQHF. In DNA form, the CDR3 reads TGTGCCAGCAGTCCCCGGACAGGGGAACCCCAGCATTTT.

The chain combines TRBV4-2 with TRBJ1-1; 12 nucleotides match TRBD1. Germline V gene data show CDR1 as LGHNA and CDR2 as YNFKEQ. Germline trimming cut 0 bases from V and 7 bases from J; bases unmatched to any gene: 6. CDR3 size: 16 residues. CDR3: CASSQEGTGGPSEAFF. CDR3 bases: TGTGCCAGCAGCCAAGAGGGGACAGGGGGCCCTAGTGAAGCTTTCTTT.

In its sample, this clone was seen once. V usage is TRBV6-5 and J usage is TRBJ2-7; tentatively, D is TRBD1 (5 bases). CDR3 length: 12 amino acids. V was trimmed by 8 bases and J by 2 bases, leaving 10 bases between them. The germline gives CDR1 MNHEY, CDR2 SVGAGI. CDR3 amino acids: CASRQTPYEQYF. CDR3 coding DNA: TGTGCCAGCCGACAGACCCCCTACGAGCAGTACTTC.

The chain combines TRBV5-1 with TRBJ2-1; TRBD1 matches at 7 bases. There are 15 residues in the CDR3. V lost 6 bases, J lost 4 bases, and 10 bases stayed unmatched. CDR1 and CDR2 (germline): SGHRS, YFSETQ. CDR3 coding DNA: TGCGCCAGCACACTCCGGGACAGCTTATACAATGAGCAGTTCTTC. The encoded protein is CASTLRDSLYNEQFF.

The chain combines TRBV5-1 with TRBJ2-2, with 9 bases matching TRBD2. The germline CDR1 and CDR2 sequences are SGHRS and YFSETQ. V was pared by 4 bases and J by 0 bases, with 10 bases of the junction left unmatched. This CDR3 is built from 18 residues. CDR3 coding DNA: TGCGCCAGCAGCCCACCGGGGGCTAGCGGGACGAACACCGGGGAGCTGTTTTTT. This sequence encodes CASSPPGASGTNTGELFF.

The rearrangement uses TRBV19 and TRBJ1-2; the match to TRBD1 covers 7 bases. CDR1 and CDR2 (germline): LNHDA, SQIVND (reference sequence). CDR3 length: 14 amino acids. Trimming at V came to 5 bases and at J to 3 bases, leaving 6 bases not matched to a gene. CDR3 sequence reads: CASSPTGIYYGYTF. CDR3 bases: TGTGCCAGTAGTCCGACAGGGATTTACTATGGCTACACCTTC.

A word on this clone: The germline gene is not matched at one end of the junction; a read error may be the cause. The chain's CDR3 is CASSRQGTSTQPQHF. For the CDR3, the DNA is TGTGCCAGCAGCCGACAGGGGACGAGCACTCAGCCCCAGCATTTT. The rearrangement links TRBV6-5 to TRBJ1-5; 8 nucleotides match TRBD1. Looked up from germline, CDR1 is MNHEY and CDR2 is SVGAGI. The CDR3 is 15 residues long.

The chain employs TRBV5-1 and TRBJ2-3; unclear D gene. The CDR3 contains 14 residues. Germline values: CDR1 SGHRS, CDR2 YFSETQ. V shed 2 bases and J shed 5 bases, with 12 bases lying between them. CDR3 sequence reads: CASSFDRVLDTQYF. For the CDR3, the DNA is TGCGCCAGCAGCTTCGATAGAGTGTTAGATACGCAGTATTTT.